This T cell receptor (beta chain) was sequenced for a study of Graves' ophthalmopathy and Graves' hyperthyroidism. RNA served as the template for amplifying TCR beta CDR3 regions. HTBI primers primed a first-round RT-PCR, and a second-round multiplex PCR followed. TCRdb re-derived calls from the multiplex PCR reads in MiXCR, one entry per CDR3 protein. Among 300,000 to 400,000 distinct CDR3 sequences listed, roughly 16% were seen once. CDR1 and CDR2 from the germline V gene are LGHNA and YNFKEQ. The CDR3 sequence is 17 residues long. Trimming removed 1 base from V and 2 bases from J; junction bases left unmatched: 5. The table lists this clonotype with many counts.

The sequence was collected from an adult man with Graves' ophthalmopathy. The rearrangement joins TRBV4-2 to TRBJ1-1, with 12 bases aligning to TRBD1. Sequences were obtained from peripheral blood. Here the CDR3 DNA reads TGTGCCAGCAGCCAAGGGGGGACAGGGGGCGGTAACACTGAAGCTTTCTTT. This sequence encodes CASSQGGTGGGNTEAFF.